The text below deals with one T cell receptor beta chain. Its antigen is undetermined. A multiplex PCR was run with 60 Vbeta primers and 13 Jbeta primers. Here immunoSEQ multiplex PCR was the method, and the copy in TCRdb shows in-frame clones only, minus some. Among some 140,000 clones listed, over 70% were seen once. The sample belongs to a study of cytomegalovirus exposure and HLA in healthy donors. With V trimmed by 4 bases and J by 5 bases, 11 bases remained unmatched. Germline V gives CDR1 LNHDA, CDR2 SQIVND (reference sequence). CDR3 length: 16 amino acids. The study, taken as a whole, reports: Most CMV-associated TCR beta chains appeared HLA-restricted in a later analysis. As was reported, the classifier diagnosed cytomegalovirus status with high specificity and sensitivity. Among TCR beta chains, those listed as cytomegalovirus-associated numbered about 150.

The TCR originated in a woman between 40 and 50 years old in good health and CMV-seronegative. This chain links TRBV19 with TRBJ2-1; TRBD1 aligns across 7 bases. Material: PBMCs. The CDR3 nucleotides are TGTGCCAGTAGTAAACGGGACAGCAGACTAAACAATGAGCAGTTCTTC. It encodes CASSKRDSRLNNEQFF. The variable domain in full, completed from reference TRBV19 and TRBJ2-1, reads DGGITQSPKYLFRKEGQNVTLSCEQNLNHDAMYWYRQDPGQGLRLIYYSQIVNDFQKGDIAEGYSVSREKKESFPLTVTSAQKNPTAFYLCASSKRDSRLNNEQFFGPGTRLTVL.